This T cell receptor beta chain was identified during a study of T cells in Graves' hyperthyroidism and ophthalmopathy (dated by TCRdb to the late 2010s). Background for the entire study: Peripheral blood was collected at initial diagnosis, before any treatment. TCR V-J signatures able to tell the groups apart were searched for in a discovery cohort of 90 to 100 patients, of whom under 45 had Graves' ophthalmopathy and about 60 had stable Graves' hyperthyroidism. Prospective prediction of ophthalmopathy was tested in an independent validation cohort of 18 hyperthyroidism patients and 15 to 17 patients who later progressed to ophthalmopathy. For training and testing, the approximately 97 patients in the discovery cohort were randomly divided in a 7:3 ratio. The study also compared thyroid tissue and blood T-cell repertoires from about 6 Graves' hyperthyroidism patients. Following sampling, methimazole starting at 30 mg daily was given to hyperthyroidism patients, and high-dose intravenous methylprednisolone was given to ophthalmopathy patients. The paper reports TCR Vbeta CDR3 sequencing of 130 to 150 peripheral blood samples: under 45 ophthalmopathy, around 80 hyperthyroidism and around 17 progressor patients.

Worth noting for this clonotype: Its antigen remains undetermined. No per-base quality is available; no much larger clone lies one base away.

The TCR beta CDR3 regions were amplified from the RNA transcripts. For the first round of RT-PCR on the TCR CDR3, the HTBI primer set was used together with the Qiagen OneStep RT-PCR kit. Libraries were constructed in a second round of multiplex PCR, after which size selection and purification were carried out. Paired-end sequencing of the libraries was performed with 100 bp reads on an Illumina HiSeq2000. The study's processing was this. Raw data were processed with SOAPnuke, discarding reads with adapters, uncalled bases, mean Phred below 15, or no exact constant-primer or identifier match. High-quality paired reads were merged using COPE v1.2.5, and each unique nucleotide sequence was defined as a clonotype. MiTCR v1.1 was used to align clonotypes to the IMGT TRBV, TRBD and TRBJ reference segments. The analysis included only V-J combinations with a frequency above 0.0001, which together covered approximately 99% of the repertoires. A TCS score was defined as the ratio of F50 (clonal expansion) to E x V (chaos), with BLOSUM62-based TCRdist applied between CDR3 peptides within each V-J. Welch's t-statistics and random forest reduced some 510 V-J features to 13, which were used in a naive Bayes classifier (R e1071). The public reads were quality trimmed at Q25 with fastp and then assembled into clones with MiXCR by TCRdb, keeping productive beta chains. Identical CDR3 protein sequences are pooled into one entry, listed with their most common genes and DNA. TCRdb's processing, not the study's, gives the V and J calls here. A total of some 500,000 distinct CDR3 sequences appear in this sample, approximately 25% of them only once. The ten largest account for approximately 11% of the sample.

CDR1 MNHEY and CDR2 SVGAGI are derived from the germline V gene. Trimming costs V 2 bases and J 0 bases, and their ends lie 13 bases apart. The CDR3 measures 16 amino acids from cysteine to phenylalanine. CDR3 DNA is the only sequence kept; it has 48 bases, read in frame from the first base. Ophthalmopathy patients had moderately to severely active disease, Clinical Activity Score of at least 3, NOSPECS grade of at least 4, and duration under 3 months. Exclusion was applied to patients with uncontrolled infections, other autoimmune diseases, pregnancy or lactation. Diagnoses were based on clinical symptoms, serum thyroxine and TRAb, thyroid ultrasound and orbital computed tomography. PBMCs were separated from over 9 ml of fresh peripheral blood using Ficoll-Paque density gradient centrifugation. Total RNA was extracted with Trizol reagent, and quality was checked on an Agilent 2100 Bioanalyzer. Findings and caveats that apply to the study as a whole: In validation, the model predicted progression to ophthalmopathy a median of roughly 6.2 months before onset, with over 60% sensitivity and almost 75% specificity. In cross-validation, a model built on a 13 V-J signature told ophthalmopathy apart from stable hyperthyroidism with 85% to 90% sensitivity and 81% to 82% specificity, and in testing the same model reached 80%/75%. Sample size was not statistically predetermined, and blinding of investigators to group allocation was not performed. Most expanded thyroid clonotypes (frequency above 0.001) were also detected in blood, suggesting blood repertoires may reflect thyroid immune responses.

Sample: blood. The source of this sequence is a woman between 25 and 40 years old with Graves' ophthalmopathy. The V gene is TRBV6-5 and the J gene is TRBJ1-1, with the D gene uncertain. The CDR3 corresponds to CASSYNLLRMNTEAFF. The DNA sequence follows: TGTGCCAGCAGTTACAATCTATTACGAATGAACACTGAAGCTTTCTTT.